This T cell receptor beta chain was recorded in a study of graft-versus-host responses after intestinal transplantation. Study-level information: As for transplant type, recipients had multivisceral, liver-intestinal, or isolated intestinal grafts. After anti-thymocyte globulin induction, recipients took tacrolimus and steroids for roughly three years.

Generated by immunoSEQ multiplex PCR, the TCRdb table keeps only in-frame clones and is missing some. This sample has tens of thousands of clones, with 75% to 95% found just once. On this clone: Its cognate antigen is unknown.

CDR3 size: 16 residues. Germline V gene sequence: CDR1 LNHNV, CDR2 YYDKDF (reference sequence). V was pared by 4 bases and J by 5 bases, with 13 bases of the junction left unmatched. General study points: Where graft-donor T cell macrochimerism was present, patients had high graft-versus-host to host-versus-graft clonal ratios in allografts.

The gene calls are TRBV15 and TRBJ2-5; 7 bases are shared with TRBD2. The TCR was taken from a human patient who received an intestinal transplant, so some T cells may come from the graft donor. The sample was PBMCs, taken 524 days after transplant. CDR3 region: CATSIGWMAGVETQYF. The CDR3 DNA reads as TGTGCCACCAGCATCGGCTGGATGGCGGGAGTGGAGACCCAGTACTTC. The entire variable domain, with the rest obtained from reference TRBV15 and TRBJ2-5, is as follows: DAMVIQNPRYQVTQFGKPVTLSCSQTLNHNVMYWYQQKSSQAPKLLFHYYDKDFNNEADTPDNFQSRRPNTSFCFLDIRSPGLGDTAMYLCATSIGWMAGVETQYFGPGTRLLVL.